This TCR beta chain appears in the sequencing data of a study of blood T cell repertoires in COVID-19. The wider study: Researchers got acute and convalescent COVID-19 samples from the United States, Italy and Spain.

Sequenced by immunoSEQ multiplex PCR; TCRdb stores in-frame clones only, minus some. The data hold 250,000 to 300,000 clones, with 88% observed a single time. Germline assignment: CDR1 GTSNPN and CDR2 SVGIG (reference sequence). Trimming took 3 bases from V and 1 from J, leaving 6 bases between them. The CDR3 totals 12 residues. This TCR was sampled from a woman in her seventies with COVID-19, enrolled during active disease. This chain joins TRBV30 and TRBJ1-1, with D possibly being TRBD1 (6 bases). Sequenced: peripheral blood. CDR3 sequence: CAWRDRNTEAFF. The CDR3 bases are TGTGCCTGGAGGGACAGGAACACTGAAGCTTTCTTT.